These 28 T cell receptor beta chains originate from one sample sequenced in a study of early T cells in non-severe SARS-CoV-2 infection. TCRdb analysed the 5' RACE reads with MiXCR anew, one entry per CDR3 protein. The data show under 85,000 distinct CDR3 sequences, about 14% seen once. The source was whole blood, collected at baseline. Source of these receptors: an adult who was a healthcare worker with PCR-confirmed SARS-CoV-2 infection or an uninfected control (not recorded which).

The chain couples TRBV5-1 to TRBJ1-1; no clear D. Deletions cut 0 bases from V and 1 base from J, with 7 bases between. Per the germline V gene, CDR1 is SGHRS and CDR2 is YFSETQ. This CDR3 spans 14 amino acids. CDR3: CASSLGQPNTEAFF. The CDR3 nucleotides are TGCGCCAGCAGCTTGGGTCAACCGAACACTGAAGCTTTCTTT.

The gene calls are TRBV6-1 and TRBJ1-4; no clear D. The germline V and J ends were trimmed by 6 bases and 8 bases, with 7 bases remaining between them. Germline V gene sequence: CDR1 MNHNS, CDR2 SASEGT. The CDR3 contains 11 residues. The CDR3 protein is CASRAGEKLFF. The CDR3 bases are TGTGCCAGCAGGGCTGGGGAAAAACTGTTTTTT.

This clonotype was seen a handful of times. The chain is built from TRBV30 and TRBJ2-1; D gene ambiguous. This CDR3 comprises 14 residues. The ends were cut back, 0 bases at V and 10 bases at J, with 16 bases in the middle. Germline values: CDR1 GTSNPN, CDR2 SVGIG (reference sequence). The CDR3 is CAWSVIYQPTEQFF. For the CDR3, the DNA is TGTGCCTGGAGTGTCATTTATCAGCCGACCGAGCAGTTCTTC.

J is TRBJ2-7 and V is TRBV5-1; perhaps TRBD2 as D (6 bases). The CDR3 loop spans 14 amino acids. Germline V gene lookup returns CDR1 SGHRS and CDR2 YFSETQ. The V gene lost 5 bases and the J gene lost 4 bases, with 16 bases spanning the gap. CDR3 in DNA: TGCGCCAGCAGTTTCACGCCGGGGGTATACGAGCAGTACTTC. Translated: CASSFTPGVYEQYF.

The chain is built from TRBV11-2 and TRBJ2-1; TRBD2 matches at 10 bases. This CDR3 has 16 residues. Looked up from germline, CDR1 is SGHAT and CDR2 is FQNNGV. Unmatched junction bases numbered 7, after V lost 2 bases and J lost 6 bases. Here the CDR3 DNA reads TGTGCCAGCAGCTTACGCCTAGCGGGAGTAGGCAATGAGCAGTTCTTC. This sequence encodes CASSLRLAGVGNEQFF.

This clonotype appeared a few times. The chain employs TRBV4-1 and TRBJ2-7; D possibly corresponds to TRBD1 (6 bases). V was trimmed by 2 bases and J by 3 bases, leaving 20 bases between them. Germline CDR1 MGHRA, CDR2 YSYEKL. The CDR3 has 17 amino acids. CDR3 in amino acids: CASSQLGKLEGGYEQYF. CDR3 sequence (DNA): TGCGCCAGCAGCCAATTGGGAAAACTAGAAGGGGGCTACGAGCAGTACTTC.

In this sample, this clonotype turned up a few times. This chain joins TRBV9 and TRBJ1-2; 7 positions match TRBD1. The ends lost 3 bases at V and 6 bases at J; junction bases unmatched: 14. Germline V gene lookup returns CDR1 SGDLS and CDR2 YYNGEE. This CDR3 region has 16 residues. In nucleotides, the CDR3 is TGTGCCAGCAGCGCCCCGACAGGGTCGAACAAACATGGCTACACCTTC. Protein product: CASSAPTGSNKHGYTF.

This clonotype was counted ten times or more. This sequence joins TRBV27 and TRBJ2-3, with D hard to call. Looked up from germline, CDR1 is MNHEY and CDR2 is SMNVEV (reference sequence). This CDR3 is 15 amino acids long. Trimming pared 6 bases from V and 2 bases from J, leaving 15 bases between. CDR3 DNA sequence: TGTGCCAGCAGGAGAGCCCCTACTCCCACAGATACGCAGTATTTT. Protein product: CASRRAPTPTDTQYF.

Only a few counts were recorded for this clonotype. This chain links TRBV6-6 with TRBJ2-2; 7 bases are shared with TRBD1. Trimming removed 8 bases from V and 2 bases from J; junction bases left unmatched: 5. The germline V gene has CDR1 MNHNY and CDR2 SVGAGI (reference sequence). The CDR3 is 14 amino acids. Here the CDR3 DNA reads TGTGCCAGCGGCGAAGGGGGCAACACCGGGGAGCTGTTTTTT. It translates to CASGEGGNTGELFF.

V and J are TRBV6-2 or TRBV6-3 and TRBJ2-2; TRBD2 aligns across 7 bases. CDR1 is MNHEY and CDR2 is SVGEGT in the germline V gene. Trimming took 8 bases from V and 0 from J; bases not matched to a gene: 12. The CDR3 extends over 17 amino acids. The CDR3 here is CASSPYGLAANTGELFF. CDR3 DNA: TGTGCCAGCTCCCCCTATGGGCTAGCGGCGAACACCGGGGAGCTGTTTTTT.

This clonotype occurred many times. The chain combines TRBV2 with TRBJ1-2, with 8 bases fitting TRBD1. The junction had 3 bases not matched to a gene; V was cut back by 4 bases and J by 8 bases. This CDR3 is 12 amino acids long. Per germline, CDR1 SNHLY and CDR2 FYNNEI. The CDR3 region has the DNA TGTGCCAGCAGTGGCACAGGGGGAGGCTACACCTTC. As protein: CASSGTGGGYTF.

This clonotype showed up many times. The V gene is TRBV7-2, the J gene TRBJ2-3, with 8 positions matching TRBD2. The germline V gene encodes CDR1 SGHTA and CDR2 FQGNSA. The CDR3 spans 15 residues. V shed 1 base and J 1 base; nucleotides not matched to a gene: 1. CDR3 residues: CASSLGGRRTDTQYF. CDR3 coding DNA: TGTGCCAGCAGCTTAGGCGGGAGGCGCACAGATACGCAGTATTTT. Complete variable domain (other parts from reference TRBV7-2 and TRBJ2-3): GAGVSQSPSNKVTEKGKDVELRCDPISGHTALYWYRQSLGQGLEFLIYFQGNSAPDKSGLPSDRFSAERTGGSVSTLTIQRTQQEDSAVYLCASSLGGRRTDTQYFGPGTRLTVL.

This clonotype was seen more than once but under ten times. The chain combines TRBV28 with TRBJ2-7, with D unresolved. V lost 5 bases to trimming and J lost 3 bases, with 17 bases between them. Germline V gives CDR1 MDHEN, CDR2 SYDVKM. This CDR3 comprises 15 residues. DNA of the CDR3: TGTGCCAGCAGTCTAGGATCCGCGTTGGACTACGAGCAGTACTTC. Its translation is CASSLGSALDYEQYF.

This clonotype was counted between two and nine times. CDR3 region: CASRADRDETQYF. The CDR3 coding sequence is TGTGCCAGCAGAGCCGACAGGGATGAGACCCAGTACTTC. The chain joins TRBV2 to TRBJ2-5, with 7 bases matching TRBD1. CDR3 length: 13 residues. V shed 6 bases and J 5 bases; nucleotides not matched to a gene: 6. Germline V gene sequence: CDR1 SNHLY, CDR2 FYNNEI.

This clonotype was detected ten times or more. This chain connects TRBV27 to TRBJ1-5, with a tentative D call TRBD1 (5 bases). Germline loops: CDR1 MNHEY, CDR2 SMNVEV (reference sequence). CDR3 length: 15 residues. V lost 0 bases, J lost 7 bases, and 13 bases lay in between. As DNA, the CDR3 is TGTGCCAGCAGTTTATCGATAACCGGGGGGCAGCCCCAGCATTTT. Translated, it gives CASSLSITGGQPQHF.

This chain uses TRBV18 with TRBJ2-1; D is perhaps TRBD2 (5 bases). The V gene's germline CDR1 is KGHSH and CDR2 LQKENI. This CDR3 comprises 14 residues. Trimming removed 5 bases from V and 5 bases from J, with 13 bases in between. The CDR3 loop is CASSSAGADNEQFF. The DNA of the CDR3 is TGTGCCAGCTCATCCGCGGGCGCAGACAATGAGCAGTTCTTC.

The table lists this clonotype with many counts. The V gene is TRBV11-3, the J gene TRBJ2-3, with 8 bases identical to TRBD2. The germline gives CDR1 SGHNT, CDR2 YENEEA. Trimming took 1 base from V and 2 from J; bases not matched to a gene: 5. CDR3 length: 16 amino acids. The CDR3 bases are TGTGCCAGCAGCTTAGGGGTAGCGGGATCCACAGATACGCAGTATTTT. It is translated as CASSLGVAGSTDTQYF.

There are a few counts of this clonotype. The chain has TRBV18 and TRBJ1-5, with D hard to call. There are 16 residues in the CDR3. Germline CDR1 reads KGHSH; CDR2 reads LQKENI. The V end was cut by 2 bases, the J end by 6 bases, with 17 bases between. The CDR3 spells CASSPSGKGIGQPQHF. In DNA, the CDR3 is TGTGCCAGCTCACCAAGCGGGAAGGGAATAGGTCAGCCCCAGCATTTT.

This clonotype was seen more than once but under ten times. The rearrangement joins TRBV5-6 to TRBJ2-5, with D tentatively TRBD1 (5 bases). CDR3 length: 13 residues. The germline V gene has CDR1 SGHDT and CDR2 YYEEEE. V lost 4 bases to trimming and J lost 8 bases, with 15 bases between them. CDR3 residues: CASSIQATETQYF. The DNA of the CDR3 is TGTGCCAGCAGCATACAGGCCACGGAAACCCAGTACTTC. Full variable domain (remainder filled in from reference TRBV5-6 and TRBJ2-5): DAGVTQSPTHLIKTRGQQVTLRCSPKSGHDTVSWYQQALGQGPQFIFQYYEEEERQRGNFPDRFSGHQFPNYSSELNVNALLLGDSALYLCASSIQATETQYFGPGTRLLVL.

The CDR3 nucleotides are TGCAGTGCTAGAGGGGGTAGCGAGACCTACGAGCAGTACTTC. Amino acids: CSARGGSETYEQYF. The chain carries TRBV20-1 and TRBJ2-7, with D perhaps matching TRBD2 (5 bases). The CDR3 runs to 14 residues. The germline CDR1 and CDR2 sequences are DFQATT and SNEGSKA (reference sequence). V was trimmed by 1 base and J by 2 bases, leaving 12 bases between them.

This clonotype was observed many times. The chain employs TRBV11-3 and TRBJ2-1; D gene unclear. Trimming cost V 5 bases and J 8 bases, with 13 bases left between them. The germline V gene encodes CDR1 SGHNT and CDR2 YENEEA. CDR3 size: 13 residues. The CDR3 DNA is TGTGCCAGCAGCCAAGGGCGGCTGGATGAGCAGTTCTTC. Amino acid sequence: CASSQGRLDEQFF.

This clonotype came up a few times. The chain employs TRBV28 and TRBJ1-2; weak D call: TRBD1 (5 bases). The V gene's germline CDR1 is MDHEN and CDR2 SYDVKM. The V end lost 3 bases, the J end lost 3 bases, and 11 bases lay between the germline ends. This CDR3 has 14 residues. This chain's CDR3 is CASSFGRDYYGYTF. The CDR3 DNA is TGTGCCAGCAGTTTTGGCCGGGACTACTATGGCTACACCTTC.

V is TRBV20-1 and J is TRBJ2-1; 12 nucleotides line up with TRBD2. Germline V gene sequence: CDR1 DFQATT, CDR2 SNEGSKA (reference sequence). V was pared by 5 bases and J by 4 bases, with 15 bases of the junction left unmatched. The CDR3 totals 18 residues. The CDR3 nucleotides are TGCAGTGCTCTCCCTTTGACTAGCGGGAGTACTAGGTACAATGAGCAGTTCTTC. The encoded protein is CSALPLTSGSTRYNEQFF.

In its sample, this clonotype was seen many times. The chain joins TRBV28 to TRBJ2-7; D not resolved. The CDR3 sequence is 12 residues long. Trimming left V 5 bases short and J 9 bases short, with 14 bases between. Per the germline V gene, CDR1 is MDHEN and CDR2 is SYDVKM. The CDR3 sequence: CASSVSRSRQYF. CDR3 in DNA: TGTGCCAGCAGTGTAAGTCGTTCCCGGCAGTACTTC.

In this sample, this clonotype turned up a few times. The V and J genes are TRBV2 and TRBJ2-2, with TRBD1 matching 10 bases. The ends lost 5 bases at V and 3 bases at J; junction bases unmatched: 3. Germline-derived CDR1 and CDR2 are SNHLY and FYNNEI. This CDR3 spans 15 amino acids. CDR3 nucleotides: TGTGCCAGCAGTCGGGACAGGGGTTACACCGGGGAGCTGTTTTTT. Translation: CASSRDRGYTGELFF.

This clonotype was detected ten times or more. CDR3 region: CSAEGGTVRDTQYF. Written as DNA, the CDR3 is TGCAGTGCTGAAGGCGGGACGGTTCGCGATACGCAGTATTTT. This chain links TRBV20-1 with TRBJ2-3, with a possible D match to TRBD2 (6 bases). CDR3 length: 14 residues. V lost 5 bases, J lost 6 bases, and 18 bases lay in between. CDR1 and CDR2 from the germline V gene are DFQATT and SNEGSKA (reference sequence).

CDR3 sequence (DNA): TGTGCCAGCAGCTTATTGGGGGGTCCGGAGATCAGGGATGAGCAGTTCTTC. It codes for CASSLLGGPEIRDEQFF. This chain links TRBV7-3 with TRBJ2-1, with D possibly TRBD2 on 6 matching bases. The CDR3 has 17 amino acids. Trimming cost V 2 bases and J 8 bases, with 22 bases left between them. CDR1 and CDR2 from the germline V gene are SGHTA and FQGTGA.

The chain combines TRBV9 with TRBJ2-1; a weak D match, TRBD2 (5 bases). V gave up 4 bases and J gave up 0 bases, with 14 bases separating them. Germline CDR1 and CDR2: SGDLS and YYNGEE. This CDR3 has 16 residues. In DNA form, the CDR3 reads TGTGCCAGCAGCCCCCGAGGGCTCGACTCCTACAATGAGCAGTTCTTC. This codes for CASSPRGLDSYNEQFF.